This TCR beta chain was recorded in a study of T cell repertoires in cytomegalovirus infection. In regard to this clonotype: As yet, its antigen is unknown. At one of its ends the junction is not consistent with the germline gene, which may arise from a read error.

One entry per CDR3 protein, called by TCRdb with MiXCR from the reads. The data show about 480,000 distinct CDR3 sequences, 33% seen once. General observations from the study: HLA-C-restricted CMV clonotypes gave the most frequent clonotype in two of eight donors. Cumulative frequency (of public TCR beta family members) identified carriers of CMV plus the relevant HLA.

CDR1 and CDR2 from the germline V gene are SGHRS and YFSETQ. The CDR3 totals 18 residues. Here the sequenced sample was cultured PBMCs, taken from culture after CMV antigen stimulation. The V gene is TRBV5-1, the J gene TRBJ2-1; TRBD2 agrees at 7 bases. This receptor was identified in a human donor in good health (CMV status not recorded). Some clones in this sample may be carry-over from other donors' samples. The CDR3 protein is CASNLVFGRSPGYNEQFF. Written as DNA, the CDR3 is TGCGCCAGCAACTTGGTTTTCGGGAGGTCTCCAGGGTACAATGAGCAGTTCTTC.